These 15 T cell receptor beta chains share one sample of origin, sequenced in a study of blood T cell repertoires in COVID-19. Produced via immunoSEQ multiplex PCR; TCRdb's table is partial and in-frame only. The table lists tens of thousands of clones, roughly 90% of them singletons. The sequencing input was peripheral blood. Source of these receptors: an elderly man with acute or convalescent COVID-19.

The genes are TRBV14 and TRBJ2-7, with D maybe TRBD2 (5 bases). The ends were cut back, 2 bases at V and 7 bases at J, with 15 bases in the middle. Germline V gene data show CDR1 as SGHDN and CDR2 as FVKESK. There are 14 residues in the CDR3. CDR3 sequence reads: CASSQFVGGGEQYF. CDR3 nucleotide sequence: TGTGCCAGCAGCCAATTCGTAGGCGGCGGGGAGCAGTACTTC.

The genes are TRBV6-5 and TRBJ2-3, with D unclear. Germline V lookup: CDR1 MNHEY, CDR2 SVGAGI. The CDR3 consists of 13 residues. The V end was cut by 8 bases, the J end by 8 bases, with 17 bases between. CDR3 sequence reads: CASSPQAIGTQYF. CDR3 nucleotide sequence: TGTGCCAGCTCCCCTCAGGCAATAGGTACGCAGTATTTT.

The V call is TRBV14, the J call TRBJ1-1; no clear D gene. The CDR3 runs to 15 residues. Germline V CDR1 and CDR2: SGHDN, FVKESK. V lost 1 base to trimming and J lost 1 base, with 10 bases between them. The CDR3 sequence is CASSQVHSGNTEAFF. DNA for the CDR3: TGTGCCAGCAGCCAAGTTCACAGCGGGAACACTGAAGCTTTCTTT.

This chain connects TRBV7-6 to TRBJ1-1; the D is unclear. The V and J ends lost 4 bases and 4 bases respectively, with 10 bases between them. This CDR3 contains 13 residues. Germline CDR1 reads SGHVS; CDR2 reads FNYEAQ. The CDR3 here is CASSSQPGTEAFF. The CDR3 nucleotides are TGTGCCAGCAGCTCTCAGCCGGGCACTGAAGCTTTCTTT.

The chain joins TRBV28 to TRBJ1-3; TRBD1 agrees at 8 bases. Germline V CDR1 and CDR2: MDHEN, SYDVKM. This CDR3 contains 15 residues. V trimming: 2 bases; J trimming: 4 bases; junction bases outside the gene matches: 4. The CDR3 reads CASSLTDRVGNTIYF. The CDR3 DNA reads TGTGCCAGCAGTTTAACGGACAGGGTAGGAAACACCATATATTTT.

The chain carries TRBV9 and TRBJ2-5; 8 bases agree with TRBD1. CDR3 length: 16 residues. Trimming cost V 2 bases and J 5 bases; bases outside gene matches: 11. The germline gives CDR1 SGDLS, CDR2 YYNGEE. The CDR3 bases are TGTGCCAGCAGCGTCAATTCGGACAGGGTGGGGGAGACCCAGTACTTC. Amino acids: CASSVNSDRVGETQYF.

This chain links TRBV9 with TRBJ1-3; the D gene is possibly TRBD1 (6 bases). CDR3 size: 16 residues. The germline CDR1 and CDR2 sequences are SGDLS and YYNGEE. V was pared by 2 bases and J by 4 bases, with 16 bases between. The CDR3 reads CASSVTLQGSGNTIYF. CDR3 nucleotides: TGTGCCAGCAGCGTGACCCTTCAGGGGTCCGGAAACACCATATATTTT.

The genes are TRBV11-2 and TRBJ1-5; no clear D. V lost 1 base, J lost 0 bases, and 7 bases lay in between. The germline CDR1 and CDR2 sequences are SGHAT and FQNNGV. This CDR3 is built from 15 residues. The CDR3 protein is CASSLGGYSNQPQHF. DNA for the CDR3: TGTGCCAGCAGCTTAGGAGGATATAGCAATCAGCCCCAGCATTTT.

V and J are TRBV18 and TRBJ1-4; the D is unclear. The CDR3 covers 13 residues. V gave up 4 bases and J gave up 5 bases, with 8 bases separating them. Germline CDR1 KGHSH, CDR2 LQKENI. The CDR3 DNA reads TGTGCCAGCTCACGAGAGCTGAATGAAAAACTGTTTTTT. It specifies CASSRELNEKLFF.

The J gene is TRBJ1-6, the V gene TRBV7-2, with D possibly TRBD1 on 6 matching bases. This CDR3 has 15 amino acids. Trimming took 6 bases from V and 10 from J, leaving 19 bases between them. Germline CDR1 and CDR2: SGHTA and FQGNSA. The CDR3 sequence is CASSLSGGRESPLHF. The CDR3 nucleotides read TGTGCCAGCAGTCTAAGCGGGGGGCGAGAATCACCCCTCCACTTT.

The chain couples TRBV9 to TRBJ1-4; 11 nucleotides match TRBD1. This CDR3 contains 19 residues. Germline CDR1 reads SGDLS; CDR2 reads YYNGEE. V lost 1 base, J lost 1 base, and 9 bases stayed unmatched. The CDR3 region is CASSVKDRGHVKTNEKLFF. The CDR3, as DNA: TGTGCCAGCAGCGTAAAGGACAGGGGGCATGTAAAAACTAATGAAAAACTGTTTTTT.

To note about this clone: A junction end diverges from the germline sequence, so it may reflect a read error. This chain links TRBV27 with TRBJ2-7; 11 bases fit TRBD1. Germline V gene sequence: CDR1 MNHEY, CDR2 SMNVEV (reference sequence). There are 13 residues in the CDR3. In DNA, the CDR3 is TGTGCCAGCAGTTCCCCGGACAGGGGGCCCAGTTTCTTC. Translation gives CASSSPDRGPSFF.

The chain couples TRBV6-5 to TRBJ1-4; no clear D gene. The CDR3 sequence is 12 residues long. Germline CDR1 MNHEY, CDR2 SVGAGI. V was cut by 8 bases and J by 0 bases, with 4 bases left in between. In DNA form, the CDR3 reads TGTGCCAGCCGCGCAACTAATGAAAAACTGTTTTTT. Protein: CASRATNEKLFF.

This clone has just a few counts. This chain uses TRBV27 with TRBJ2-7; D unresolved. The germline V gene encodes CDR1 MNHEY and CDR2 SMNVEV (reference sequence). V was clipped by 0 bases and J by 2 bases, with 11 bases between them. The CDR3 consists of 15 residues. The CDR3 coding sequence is TGTGCCAGCAGTTTATCATTCGGGTTTACCTACGAGCAGTACTTC. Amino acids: CASSLSFGFTYEQYF.

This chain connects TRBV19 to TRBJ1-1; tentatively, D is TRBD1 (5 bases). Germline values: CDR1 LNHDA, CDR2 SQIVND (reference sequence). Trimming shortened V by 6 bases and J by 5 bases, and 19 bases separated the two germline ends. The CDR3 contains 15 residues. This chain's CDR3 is CASRSAGTGETEAFF. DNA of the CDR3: TGTGCCAGTAGATCTGCAGGGACGGGAGAAACTGAAGCTTTCTTT.